This TCR beta chain appears in the sequencing data of a study of shared clonotypes between healthy human individuals. Note on this clone: The sample has other DNA sequences that encode this CDR3 too.

Terminally differentiated effector memory CD45RA+ cells were excluded by CCR7 positive selection of CD45RO-negative cells. Donors had no recently reported acute infections or vaccinations and were HIV-negative. V was shortened by 0 bases and J by 2 bases, with 8 bases between the two germline ends. The CDR3 runs 14 residues. Germline loops: CDR1 SGHRS, CDR2 YFSETQ. Generated by immunoSEQ multiplex PCR, the TCRdb table keeps only in-frame clones and is missing some. The sample contains under 1 million clones, roughly 96% of which appear only once. Material: naive CD8+ T cells sorted from blood. The rearrangement joins TRBV5-1 to TRBJ2-5; D perhaps matches TRBD1 (6 bases). This TCR was recovered from a man between 25 and 39 years old in good health. The CDR3 DNA follows: TGCGCCAGCAGCTTGGGAACAGGGCAAGAGACCCAGTACTTC. Encoded protein: CASSLGTGQETQYF.